The 20 T cell receptor beta chains below all came from one sample that was sequenced in a study of T-cell reconstitution after alpha-beta-depleted transplantation in children. TCRbeta library construction was performed incorporating unique molecular identifiers. Using its own MiXCR run on the PCR reads, TCRdb lists one record per CDR3 protein. The data hold about 540,000 distinct CDR3 sequences, with around 17% observed a single time. Sequenced here: PBMCs from the stem cell graft donor, sampled from the stem cell graft. These receptors all come from a human donor who donated a stem cell graft to a child with acute lymphoblastic leukemia.

This clonotype was found a few times. The rearrangement joins TRBV2 to TRBJ1-6, with D possibly being TRBD1 (5 bases). V shed 6 bases and J shed 10 bases, with 13 bases lying between them. Germline lookup yields CDR1 SNHLY and CDR2 FYNNEI. The CDR3 consists of 13 residues. In DNA, the CDR3 is TGTGCCAGCAGCTCAGGGATGTGGTCACCCCTCCACTTT. Its protein is CASSSGMWSPLHF.

The J gene is TRBJ2-1, the V gene TRBV3-1; possibly TRBD2 for D (6 bases). This CDR3 comprises 16 residues. The germline V gene has CDR1 LGHDT and CDR2 YNNKEL (reference sequence). Trimming left V 4 bases short and J 2 bases short, with 15 bases between. The DNA for the CDR3 is TGTGCCAGCAGCCCCCGGGACTGGATTACCTACAATGAGCAGTTCTTC. Protein sequence: CASSPRDWITYNEQFF.

This chain links TRBV27 with TRBJ2-1; tentative D call: TRBD2 (6 bases). Deletions cut 2 bases from V and 9 bases from J, with 20 bases between. The germline CDR1 and CDR2 sequences are MNHEY and SMNVEV (reference sequence). This CDR3 is 16 amino acids long. DNA of the CDR3: TGTGCCAGCAGTTTAACGACGGGGGAAGGTTTTGGTGAGCAGTTCTTC. This gives the protein CASSLTTGEGFGEQFF.

This clonotype has only a few counts. This chain uses TRBV4-1 with TRBJ1-1; D might be TRBD1 (5 bases). CDR1 is MGHRA and CDR2 is YSYEKL in the germline V gene. CDR3 length equals 14 residues. V was trimmed by 0 bases and J by 8 bases, leaving 13 bases between them. The CDR3: CASSQEARDVEAFF. CDR3 DNA: TGCGCCAGCAGCCAAGAGGCCAGGGACGTGGAAGCTTTCTTT.

This clonotype was counted only a few times. The J gene is TRBJ1-3, the V gene TRBV12-3 or TRBV12-4; no reliable D call. V lost 3 bases to trimming and J lost 9 bases, with 6 bases between them. CDR3 length: 11 residues. CDR3 in DNA: TGTGCCAGCAGTTTTAGCCCCACCATATATTTT. It codes for CASSFSPTIYF.

This clonotype appeared a few times. The rearrangement links TRBV5-1 to TRBJ2-7; D not resolved. V was trimmed by 0 bases and J by 2 bases, leaving 9 bases between them. Germline CDR1 is SGHRS and CDR2 is YFSETQ. The CDR3 contains 14 residues. CDR3 in DNA: TGCGCCAGCAGCTTGGGGGCATACCCCTACGAGCAGTACTTC. Its translation is CASSLGAYPYEQYF.

The V gene is TRBV5-6, the J gene TRBJ1-2; no firm D call. The V gene lost 4 bases and the J gene lost 1 base, with 5 bases spanning the gap. CDR1 SGHDT and CDR2 YYEEEE come from the germline V gene. This CDR3 has 12 amino acids. CDR3 coding DNA: TGTGCCAGCAGCGCGGATAACTATGGCTACACCTTC. Translated: CASSADNYGYTF.

The CDR3 DNA reads as TGCAGCGTTGAAGAGGGTAGGGGCACAGATACGCAGTATTTT. It translates to CSVEEGRGTDTQYF. The chain recombines TRBV29-1 with TRBJ2-3; D ambiguous. The CDR3 extends over 14 amino acids. V dropped 0 bases and J dropped 1 base, with 8 bases sitting between them. Germline CDR1 and CDR2: SQVTM and ANQGSEA.

V gene TRBV29-1 combines with J gene TRBJ2-6; no reliable D call. The V and J ends lost 5 bases and 0 bases respectively, with 8 bases between them. CDR1 and CDR2 from the germline V gene are SQVTM and ANQGSEA. CDR3 size: 14 residues. CDR3 sequence reads: CSVLLDSGANVLTF. CDR3 coding DNA: TGCAGCGTTTTGCTGGACTCTGGGGCCAACGTCCTGACTTTC.

This clonotype was detected a few times. The chain joins TRBV12-3 or TRBV12-4 to TRBJ1-6; D might be TRBD1 (5 bases). The CDR3 is 15 amino acids. V was trimmed by 8 bases and J by 0 bases, leaving 11 bases between them. CDR3 region: CASCQGFSYNSPLHF. The CDR3 bases are TGTGCCAGCTGCCAGGGTTTCTCCTATAATTCACCCCTCCACTTT.

The J gene is TRBJ2-7, the V gene TRBV5-1; 11 nucleotides line up with TRBD1. Germline trimming cut 4 bases from V and 5 bases from J; bases unmatched to any gene: 5. CDR1 and CDR2 (germline): SGHRS, YFSETQ. This CDR3 is 14 amino acids long. The DNA for the CDR3 is TGCGCCAGCAGCCGCGGGACAGGGGGGGACGAGCAGTACTTC. Its protein is CASSRGTGGDEQYF.

This clonotype showed up just a few times. The CDR3 loop is CASSLTGPPYQYNEQFF. The CDR3 coding sequence is TGCGCCAGCAGCCTCACGGGACCACCTTATCAATACAATGAGCAGTTCTTC. The J gene is TRBJ2-1, the V gene TRBV5-1; D is possibly TRBD1 or TRBD2 (5 bases each). Trimming shortened V by 4 bases and J by 4 bases, and 21 bases separated the two germline ends. Germline V gene lookup returns CDR1 SGHRS and CDR2 YFSETQ. CDR3 size: 17 residues.

V gene TRBV5-5 combines with J gene TRBJ2-2; no clear D gene. CDR1 and CDR2 (germline): SGHKS, YYEKEE (reference sequence). With 2 bases removed from V and 1 base from J, the gap between germline ends came to 6 bases. The CDR3 is 14 amino acids. The CDR3, as DNA: TGTGCCAGCAGCTTTTCGGTGAACACCGGGGAGCTGTTTTTT. Amino acids: CASSFSVNTGELFF.

This clonotype was recorded only once. The V and J genes are TRBV11-1 and TRBJ1-1; 7 nucleotides align to TRBD1. The CDR3 runs to 16 residues. Unmatched junction bases numbered 12, after V lost 3 bases and J lost 5 bases. The germline CDR1 and CDR2 sequences are SGHAT and FQDESV (reference sequence). The CDR3 DNA reads as TGTGCCAGCAGCTTCAGACAGGGCCTAAGAGGAACTGAAGCTTTCTTT. Amino acids: CASSFRQGLRGTEAFF.

This clonotype showed up just a few times. The chain has TRBV12-3 or TRBV12-4 and TRBJ2-3; no clear D. The CDR3 is 15 residues long. V was cut by 3 bases and J by 1 base, with 11 bases left in between. The chain's CDR3 is CASSFGQVGTDTQYF. The CDR3 DNA follows: TGTGCCAGCAGTTTTGGGCAGGTTGGCACAGATACGCAGTATTTT.

This clonotype was seen more than once but under ten times. The rearrangement uses TRBV7-6 and TRBJ2-3; 7 bases align to TRBD1. The CDR3 is made up of 16 amino acids. CDR1 is SGHVS, CDR2 FNYEAQ, per germline. After removal of 5 bases from V and 2 bases from J, the junction contained 10 bases not matched to a gene. CDR3 sequence: CASSRGPGQTTDTQYF. The CDR3 DNA reads as TGTGCCAGCAGCCGAGGACCGGGACAGACCACAGATACGCAGTATTTT.

Only a few counts were recorded for this clonotype. The CDR3 coding sequence is TGTGCCAGCACCCCGAGGAGCGGGAGTACAGATACGCAGTATTTT. It translates to CASTPRSGSTDTQYF. V and J are TRBV9 and TRBJ2-3; 8 bases are a match to TRBD2. V lost 6 bases and J lost 3; bases outside the gene matches: 9. Germline V gives CDR1 SGDLS, CDR2 YYNGEE. The CDR3 consists of 15 residues.

This clonotype was observed a handful of times. The V gene is TRBV12-3 or TRBV12-4, the J gene TRBJ2-7; D is perhaps TRBD1 (6 bases). The ends were cut back, 6 bases at V and 4 bases at J, with 19 bases in the middle. The CDR3 runs to 15 residues. The CDR3 reads CASSTLQGVGYEQYF. CDR3 sequence (DNA): TGTGCCAGCAGCACCCTACAGGGTGTCGGATACGAGCAGTACTTC.

This clonotype was seen only a few times. The gene calls are TRBV5-1 and TRBJ1-1; 9 bases fit TRBD1. V lost 4 bases, J lost 5 bases, and 6 bases stayed unmatched. Looked up from germline, CDR1 is SGHRS and CDR2 is YFSETQ. This CDR3 is built from 14 residues. CDR3: CASSKDRGMTEAFF. CDR3 DNA sequence: TGCGCCAGCAGCAAAGACAGGGGGATGACTGAAGCTTTCTTT.

This clonotype was seen at least ten times. The gene calls are TRBV18 and TRBJ1-5; possibly TRBD1 for D (6 bases). CDR1 and CDR2 from the germline V gene are KGHSH and LQKENI. The CDR3 sequence is 14 residues long. V gave up 8 bases and J gave up 3 bases, with 14 bases separating them. Here the CDR3 DNA reads TGTGCCAGCAGTCCACAGGGATCCAATCAGCCCCAGCATTTT. Residues: CASSPQGSNQPQHF.